A selection of T cell receptor beta chains follows, all from one sample in a study of blood T cell repertoires in COVID-19. Repertoires were generated with immunoSEQ multiplex PCR, while TCRdb's copy carries only in-frame clones and drops some. Counted here are more than 100,000 clones, 81% occurring once; the ten biggest clones make up over 7.5%. Sequencing was done on a sample of peripheral blood. The receptors come from an older woman with active or convalescent COVID-19. Both conserved end residues are part of each CDR3. D genes are given only for firm matches. For some rows the clone size is stated as once, few or many, or as a class when expanded; others skip it.

abundance: -; d_gene: TRBD2; j_gene: TRBJ2-2; v_gene: TRBV5-7; CDR3nt: TGTGCCAGCAGCCCGAGAGGGACTAGCTGGAGTGTGTCCGGGGAGCTGTTTTTT; CDR3aa: CASSPRGTSWSVSGELFF
abundance: -; d_gene: -; j_gene: TRBJ1-1; v_gene: TRBV6-5; CDR3nt: TGTGCCAGCAGGGATAAAACAGGGCGCGATGAAGCTTTCTTT; CDR3aa: CASRDKTGRDEAFF
abundance: -; d_gene: TRBD1; j_gene: TRBJ2-7; v_gene: TRBV9; CDR3nt: TGTGCCAGCAGCTGGGGACAGGGATACGAGCAGTACTTC; CDR3aa: CASSWGQGYEQYF
abundance: -; d_gene: -; j_gene: TRBJ1-5; v_gene: TRBV19; CDR3nt: TGTGCCAGTAATGCAGGGTTGGGTAGCAATCAGCCCCAGCATTTT; CDR3aa: CASNAGLGSNQPQHF
abundance: few; d_gene: TRBD1; j_gene: TRBJ1-2; v_gene: TRBV28; CDR3nt: TGTGCCAGCAGTTTGGGACAGGGTAAGACCCAGCATGGCTACACCTTC; CDR3aa: CASSLGQGKTQHGYTF
abundance: -; d_gene: TRBD2; j_gene: TRBJ2-2; v_gene: TRBV18; CDR3nt: TGTGCCAGCTCAAAGCCGGGACTAGCCTCCAACACCGGGGAGCTGTTTTTT; CDR3aa: CASSKPGLASNTGELFF
abundance: few; d_gene: TRBD1; j_gene: TRBJ1-5; v_gene: TRBV6-1; CDR3nt: TGTGCCAGCAGTGAATCGACAGGGCTACAGCAGCCCCAGCATTTT; CDR3aa: CASSESTGLQQPQHF
abundance: -; d_gene: TRBD1; j_gene: TRBJ1-2; v_gene: TRBV5-1; CDR3nt: TGCGCCAGCAGCGCGTACGAGACAGGGGGTGATGGCTACACCTTC; CDR3aa: CASSAYETGGDGYTF
abundance: -; d_gene: TRBD1; j_gene: TRBJ1-4; v_gene: TRBV28; CDR3nt: TGTGCCAGCAGCCCAGTAGACAGGGCGGAAGAAAAACTGTTTTTT; CDR3aa: CASSPVDRAEEKLFF
abundance: -; d_gene: TRBD1; j_gene: TRBJ1-1; v_gene: TRBV5-1; CDR3nt: TGCGCCAGCAGCTCAGGACAGGGACTTAACACTGAAGCTTTCTTT; CDR3aa: CASSSGQGLNTEAFF
abundance: few; d_gene: -; j_gene: TRBJ2-7; v_gene: TRBV6-5; CDR3nt: TGTGCCAGCAGTTACTCGGGGCTCGGGGAGCAGTACTTC; CDR3aa: CASSYSGLGEQYF
abundance: -; d_gene: TRBD2; j_gene: TRBJ2-3; v_gene: TRBV20-1; CDR3nt: TGCACCAGCGGGGAGCAAGATACGCAGTATTTT; CDR3aa: CTSGEQDTQYF
abundance: -; d_gene: -; j_gene: TRBJ2-5; v_gene: TRBV5-4; CDR3nt: TGTGCCAGCAGCTTGGTCGGTCGATCAGGGTACCAAGAGACCCAGTACTTC; CDR3aa: CASSLVGRSGYQETQYF
abundance: -; d_gene: -; j_gene: TRBJ1-1; v_gene: TRBV5-1; CDR3nt: TGCGCCAGCAGCTTGGCCCGGGGGAACACTGAAGCTTTCTTT; CDR3aa: CASSLARGNTEAFF
abundance: -; d_gene: TRBD1; j_gene: TRBJ1-4; v_gene: TRBV27; CDR3nt: TGTGCCAGCAGAATGACATCAGGGGGAAGCAATGAAAAACTGTTTTTT; CDR3aa: CASRMTSGGSNEKLFF
abundance: -; d_gene: -; j_gene: TRBJ1-5; v_gene: TRBV6-1; CDR3nt: TGTGCCAGCAGTGAAGGTACAGGTCTTCAGCCCCAGCATTTT; CDR3aa: CASSEGTGLQPQHF
abundance: -; d_gene: TRBD1; j_gene: TRBJ1-2; v_gene: TRBV10-2; CDR3nt: TGCGCCAGCAGTGACAGGGACAGGGCCTCCGGCTATGGCTACACCTTC; CDR3aa: CASSDRDRASGYGYTF
abundance: few; d_gene: TRBD1; j_gene: TRBJ1-1; v_gene: TRBV5-1; CDR3nt: TGCGCCAGCAGTTTTGGACAGGGTAGGGTGAACACTGAAGCTTTCTTT; CDR3aa: CASSFGQGRVNTEAFF
abundance: -; d_gene: -; j_gene: TRBJ2-6; v_gene: TRBV11-2; CDR3nt: TGTGCCAGCAGCCCGCGACTGGACTCTGGGGCCAACGTCCTGACTTTC; CDR3aa: CASSPRLDSGANVLTF
abundance: -; d_gene: -; j_gene: TRBJ2-5; v_gene: TRBV6-2/TRBV6-3; CDR3nt: TGTGCCAGCAGCCCTCGACAGTTTTGGGGCCTAGGGACCCAGTACTTC; CDR3aa: CASSPRQFWGLGTQYF
abundance: -; d_gene: -; j_gene: TRBJ2-7; v_gene: TRBV3-1/TRBV3-2; CDR3nt: TGTGCCAGCAGAGGAGCGAGCACCTACGAGCAGTACTTC; CDR3aa: CASRGASTYEQYF
abundance: -; d_gene: TRBD1; j_gene: TRBJ1-1; v_gene: TRBV5-1; CDR3nt: TGCGCCACCAAATTTGGACAGGGTAACACTGAAGCTTTCTTT; CDR3aa: CATKFGQGNTEAFF
abundance: -; d_gene: -; j_gene: TRBJ1-5; v_gene: TRBV27; CDR3nt: TGTGCCAGCAGCACCTCAAACCTGGGGAGATCTAATCAGCCCCAGCATTTT; CDR3aa: CASSTSNLGRSNQPQHF
abundance: -; d_gene: -; j_gene: TRBJ2-2; v_gene: TRBV9; CDR3nt: TGTGCCAGCAGCGTATCCGGCGGGGAGCTGTTTTTT; CDR3aa: CASSVSGGELFF
abundance: -; d_gene: -; j_gene: TRBJ1-6; v_gene: TRBV19; CDR3nt: TGTGCCAGTACCCATACGGGGATGGATTCACCCCTCCACTTT; CDR3aa: CASTHTGMDSPLHF
abundance: -; d_gene: -; j_gene: TRBJ1-5; v_gene: TRBV2; CDR3nt: TGTGCCAGCAGTTCACAGGGTTATAGCAATCAGCCCCAGCATTTT; CDR3aa: CASSSQGYSNQPQHF
abundance: once; d_gene: TRBD1; j_gene: TRBJ2-5; v_gene: TRBV28; CDR3nt: TGTGCCAGCAGTTTCATACAGGGGGGAGCAGAGACCCAGTACTTC; CDR3aa: CASSFIQGGAETQYF
abundance: -; d_gene: TRBD2; j_gene: TRBJ2-3; v_gene: TRBV18; CDR3nt: TGTGCCAGCTCACCTCGACTAGCGGGGGTTGTGGATACGCAGTATTTT; CDR3aa: CASSPRLAGVVDTQYF
abundance: -; d_gene: TRBD1; j_gene: TRBJ1-3; v_gene: TRBV28; CDR3nt: TGTGCCAGCAGTCCTCCGGACAGGGGGCCTGGAAACACCATATATTTT; CDR3aa: CASSPPDRGPGNTIYF
abundance: -; d_gene: TRBD2; j_gene: TRBJ2-1; v_gene: TRBV27; CDR3nt: TGTGCCAGCTGTGGGACTAGCGGGGGGTCCTACAATGAGCAGTTCTTC; CDR3aa: CASCGTSGGSYNEQFF
abundance: once; d_gene: -; j_gene: TRBJ1-6; v_gene: TRBV10-1; CDR3nt: TGCGCCAGCAGCGAGGGGCGGGACGCGGAAAATTCACCCCTCCACTTT; CDR3aa: CASSEGRDAENSPLHF
abundance: -; d_gene: -; j_gene: TRBJ1-3; v_gene: TRBV9; CDR3nt: TGTGCCAGCAGCGTAGTGGGGAGCTCTGGAAACACCATATATTTT; CDR3aa: CASSVVGSSGNTIYF
abundance: -; d_gene: TRBD1; j_gene: TRBJ1-4; v_gene: TRBV12-3/TRBV12-4; CDR3nt: TGTGCCAGCAGTTTAACAGGGGGAAAACTGTTTTTT; CDR3aa: CASSLTGGKLFF
abundance: -; d_gene: -; j_gene: TRBJ2-7; v_gene: TRBV28; CDR3nt: TGTGCCAGCAGTCCCCAAGCCGGAGACAGGACCTACGAGCAGTACTTC; CDR3aa: CASSPQAGDRTYEQYF
abundance: -; d_gene: -; j_gene: TRBJ1-5; v_gene: TRBV30; CDR3nt: TGTGCCTGGAGCCGGACAGTCTTCGGCAATCAGCCCCAGCATTTT; CDR3aa: CAWSRTVFGNQPQHF
abundance: -; d_gene: -; j_gene: TRBJ2-7; v_gene: TRBV7-2; CDR3nt: TGTGCCAGCAGCTTAGTCCTAGTGCGGGAGCAGTACTTC; CDR3aa: CASSLVLVREQYF
abundance: few; d_gene: -; j_gene: TRBJ2-3; v_gene: TRBV5-8; CDR3nt: TGTGCCAGCAGCTTGGCCAAGTTGTCGGGTACGCAGTATTTT; CDR3aa: CASSLAKLSGTQYF
abundance: -; d_gene: -; j_gene: TRBJ2-2; v_gene: TRBV23-1; CDR3nt: TGCGCCAGCAGTCAATCCGAGGGTAAGAGCACCGGGGAGCTGTTTTTT; CDR3aa: CASSQSEGKSTGELFF
abundance: few; d_gene: TRBD1; j_gene: TRBJ1-1; v_gene: TRBV20-1; CDR3nt: TGCAGTGCTAGTTCCCCCAACAGGGGCACTGAAGCTTTCTTT; CDR3aa: CSASSPNRGTEAFF
abundance: once; d_gene: -; j_gene: TRBJ2-5; v_gene: TRBV11-2; CDR3nt: TGTGCCAGCAGCACCCGGACTATACAAGAGACCCAGTACTTC; CDR3aa: CASSTRTIQETQYF
abundance: -; d_gene: TRBD2; j_gene: TRBJ2-1; v_gene: TRBV6-2/TRBV6-3; CDR3nt: TGTGCCAGCAGTAAACTAGCGGGGGGCCGCAATGAGCAGTTCTTC; CDR3aa: CASSKLAGGRNEQFF
abundance: once; d_gene: -; j_gene: TRBJ2-1; v_gene: TRBV6-6; CDR3nt: TGTGCCAGCAGTTACCCGTTAGCGGAGATAACGGATGAGCAGTTCTTC; CDR3aa: CASSYPLAEITDEQFF
abundance: few; d_gene: TRBD1; j_gene: TRBJ1-1; v_gene: TRBV10-3; CDR3nt: TGTGCCATCAGTGGACAGGGGCACACTGAAGCTTTCTTT; CDR3aa: CAISGQGHTEAFF
abundance: -; d_gene: TRBD2; j_gene: TRBJ2-2; v_gene: TRBV10-3; CDR3nt: TGTGCCATCAGTGCTAGCGGGGGGACCGGGGAGCTGTTTTTT; CDR3aa: CAISASGGTGELFF
abundance: few; d_gene: -; j_gene: TRBJ2-2; v_gene: TRBV28; CDR3nt: TGTGCCAGCTACGACTTGAACACCGGGGAGCTGTTTTTT; CDR3aa: CASYDLNTGELFF